The 31 T cell receptor beta chains listed next were all sequenced from one sample in a study of T-cell reconstitution after alpha-beta-depleted transplantation in children. Construction of the TCRbeta library involved unique molecular identifiers. TCRdb reprocessed the PCR reads via MiXCR and lists one record per CDR3 protein. The sample records 250,000 to 300,000 distinct CDR3 sequences, 9.9% being singletons. This specimen consisted of PBMCs from the stem cell graft donor, obtained from the stem cell graft. The receptors stem from a human donor who donated a stem cell graft to a child with SCID.

There are a few counts of this clonotype. V is TRBV2 and J is TRBJ2-3, with TRBD2 identical over 11 bases. V was pared by 7 bases and J by 4 bases, with 4 bases of the junction left unmatched. The CDR3 covers 14 residues. Germline lookup yields CDR1 SNHLY and CDR2 FYNNEI. Here the CDR3 DNA reads TGTGCCAGCAAGACTAGCGGGGTTTCAGATACGCAGTATTTT. Translated, it gives CASKTSGVSDTQYF.

This clonotype was counted ten times or more. The V call is TRBV7-8, the J call TRBJ2-7, with TRBD2 matching 8 bases. Unmatched junction bases numbered 3, after V lost 5 bases and J lost 0 bases. Germline CDR1 is SGHVS and CDR2 is FQNEAQ. CDR3 length equals 14 residues. The CDR3, as DNA: TGTGCCAGCAGCCCAGCGGGGGACTCCTACGAGCAGTACTTC. It yields the protein CASSPAGDSYEQYF. The variable domain in full, completed from reference TRBV7-8 and TRBJ2-7, reads GAGVSQSPRYKVAKRGQDVALRCDPISGHVSLFWYQQALGQGPEFLTYFQNEAQLDKSGLPSDRFFAERPEGSVSTLKIQRTQQEDSAVYLCASSPAGDSYEQYFGPGTRLTVT.

This clonotype was seen many times. The chain recombines TRBV12-3 or TRBV12-4 with TRBJ2-3; D tentatively fits TRBD1 or TRBD2 (6 bases each). The CDR3 is 16 amino acids. The V end lost 6 bases, the J end lost 0 bases, and 16 bases lay between the germline ends. The CDR3 sequence: CASSSRGQLSTDTQYF. In DNA form, the CDR3 reads TGTGCCAGCAGCTCCCGGGGGCAACTCAGCACAGATACGCAGTATTTT.

A single count supports this clonotype. The V gene is TRBV20-1, the J gene TRBJ2-7; D gene ambiguous. Per the germline V gene, CDR1 is DFQATT and CDR2 is SNEGSKA (reference sequence). The V end was cut by 6 bases, the J end by 0 bases, with 15 bases between. This CDR3 is 14 amino acids long. The CDR3 reads CSAHPRHTSYEQYF. CDR3 in DNA: TGCAGTGCCCACCCGCGGCACACCTCCTACGAGCAGTACTTC.

This clonotype was observed a handful of times. This chain links TRBV7-9 with TRBJ2-7; D is perhaps TRBD1 (6 bases). CDR3 length: 15 residues. V lost 5 bases to trimming and J lost 3 bases, with 17 bases between them. CDR1 is SEHNR, CDR2 FQNEAQ, per germline (reference sequence). CDR3 nucleotide sequence: TGTGCCAGCAGCCCTATTAGTCAGGGGAACTACGAGCAGTACTTC. Residues: CASSPISQGNYEQYF.

This clonotype was seen ten or more times. V gene TRBV3-1 combines with J gene TRBJ2-7; 7 bases are a match to TRBD1. The CDR3 loop spans 13 amino acids. V lost 7 bases, J lost 4 bases, and 7 bases stayed unmatched. CDR1 and CDR2 (germline): LGHDT, YNNKEL (reference sequence). The CDR3: CASTDETGYEQYF. CDR3 in DNA: TGTGCCAGCACGGATGAGACAGGGTACGAGCAGTACTTC.

This chain connects TRBV5-1 to TRBJ2-3, with 14 bases lining up with TRBD2. The ends lost 2 bases at V and 2 bases at J; junction bases unmatched: 10. The CDR3 covers 19 residues. Looked up from germline, CDR1 is SGHRS and CDR2 is YFSETQ. The CDR3 coding sequence is TGCGCCAGCAGCTTCGGACTAGCGGGGGGCCACCCTGCCACAGATACGCAGTATTTT. It translates to CASSFGLAGGHPATDTQYF.

The chain uses TRBV27 and TRBJ2-7, with 8 bases that match TRBD1. J lost 2 bases, V lost 5 bases, and 8 bases had no gene match. The CDR3 extends over 15 amino acids. Germline loops: CDR1 MNHEY, CDR2 SMNVEV (reference sequence). CDR3 DNA sequence: TGTGCCAGCAGTCCGCACACACAGGGGGCCTACGAGCAGTACTTC. Its protein product is CASSPHTQGAYEQYF.

V is TRBV3-1 and J is TRBJ1-6, with TRBD1 as a possible D gene (6 bases). Deletions cut 4 bases from V and 11 bases from J, with 18 bases between. CDR1 LGHDT and CDR2 YNNKEL come from the germline V gene (reference sequence). The CDR3 contains 15 residues. CDR3 nucleotides: TGTGCCAGCAGCCTCGAGAGGACAGTGGTAGCACCCCTCCACTTT. Its translation: CASSLERTVVAPLHF. Full variable domain (outside the CDR3, taken from reference TRBV3-1 and TRBJ1-6): DTAVSQTPKYLVTQMGNDKSIKCEQNLGHDTMYWYKQDSKKFLKIMFSYNNKELIINETVPNRFSPKSPDKAHLNLHINSLELGDSAVYFCASSLERTVVAPLHFGNGTRLTVT.

The CDR3 DNA sequence: TGTGCCAGCAGGGCGCAGGCCCTTAACTATGGCTACACCTTC. It yields the protein CASRAQALNYGYTF. The chain combines TRBV6-1 with TRBJ1-2; D remains unclear. The CDR3 consists of 14 residues. Germline V gene data show CDR1 as MNHNS and CDR2 as SASEGT. Trimming took off 6 bases at V and 1 base at J, with 12 bases between the two ends.

In this sample, this clonotype turned up a few times. The chain carries TRBV7-9 and TRBJ2-3; 8 bases match TRBD1. The V gene's germline CDR1 is SEHNR and CDR2 FQNEAQ (reference sequence). J gave up 3 bases and V 8 bases, and 4 bases lay outside the gene matches. The CDR3 runs to 13 residues. The CDR3 is CASRDRKTDTQYF. The CDR3 DNA sequence: TGTGCCAGCCGGGACAGGAAAACAGATACGCAGTATTTT.

This clonotype showed up many times. This chain uses TRBV12-3 or TRBV12-4 with TRBJ1-5; 9 bases are a match to TRBD1. The CDR3 has 14 amino acids. Losses at the gene ends were 5 bases for V and 4 bases for J; bases not matched to a gene: 3. The CDR3 nucleotides are TGTGCCAGCAGTCCGGACAGGGGTAATCAGCCCCAGCATTTT. Amino acids: CASSPDRGNQPQHF.

There are many counts of this clonotype. The chain joins TRBV4-2 to TRBJ2-1; 9 nucleotides match TRBD2. The CDR3 contains 18 residues. V lost 0 bases to trimming and J lost 0 bases; unmatched junction nucleotides: 6. Looked up from germline, CDR1 is LGHNA and CDR2 is YNFKEQ. CDR3 in amino acids: CASSQDFSGGSSYNEQFF. The CDR3 DNA sequence: TGTGCCAGCAGCCAAGACTTTAGCGGGGGTAGCTCCTACAATGAGCAGTTCTTC.

The table lists this clonotype with a few counts. CDR3 bases: TGTGCCAGCAGTGAGCGGTGGGCTAACTATGGCTACACCTTC. Translation gives CASSERWANYGYTF. The rearrangement uses TRBV6-1 and TRBJ1-2; D uncertain. Germline values: CDR1 MNHNS, CDR2 SASEGT. V lost 3 bases to trimming and J lost 0 bases, with 8 bases between them. The CDR3 has 14 amino acids.

V usage is TRBV5-5 and J usage is TRBJ1-4; D gene unclear. The V gene's germline CDR1 is SGHKS and CDR2 YYEKEE (reference sequence). The CDR3 has 14 amino acids. Trimming shortened V by 0 bases and J by 6 bases, and 9 bases separated the two germline ends. This chain's CDR3 is CASSLGQSDEKLFF. In DNA, the CDR3 is TGTGCCAGCAGCTTGGGCCAGTCGGATGAAAAACTGTTTTTT.

The sample holds a few counts of this clonotype. The V call is TRBV12-3 or TRBV12-4, the J call TRBJ2-7, with D uncertain. The CDR3 spans 14 residues. V shed 2 bases and J shed 3 bases, with 11 bases lying between them. The CDR3 sequence: CASSLSWVSYEQYF. The CDR3, as DNA: TGTGCCAGCAGTTTATCATGGGTTAGCTACGAGCAGTACTTC.

V and J are TRBV14 and TRBJ2-1; D possibly corresponds to TRBD1 (6 bases). There are 15 residues in the CDR3. Per the germline V gene, CDR1 is SGHDN and CDR2 is FVKESK. Trimming pared 4 bases from V and 4 bases from J, leaving 14 bases between. CDR3 region: CASSLSTGLYNEQFF. The DNA of the CDR3 is TGTGCCAGCAGCCTTTCGACAGGATTATACAATGAGCAGTTCTTC. Full variable domain (remainder filled in from reference TRBV14 and TRBJ2-1): EAGVTQFPSHSVIEKGQTVTLRCDPISGHDNLYWYRRVMGKEIKFLLHFVKESKQDESGMPNNRFLAERTGGTYSTLKVQPAELEDSGVYFCASSLSTGLYNEQFFGPGTRLTVL.

The chain carries TRBV11-2 and TRBJ2-7, with no clear D. V was pared by 4 bases and J by 2 bases, with 15 bases between. The V gene's germline CDR1 is SGHAT and CDR2 FQNNGV. This CDR3 is 15 amino acids long. The chain's CDR3 is CASSSISQNAYEQYF. The CDR3 nucleotides read TGTGCCAGCAGCTCCATTAGCCAAAACGCCTACGAGCAGTACTTC.

This chain connects TRBV2 to TRBJ2-7; a weak D match, TRBD2 (5 bases). The CDR3 totals 13 residues. V was cut by 8 bases and J by 7 bases, with 18 bases left in between. Germline CDR1 is SNHLY and CDR2 is FYNNEI. CDR3 region: CASVGGGLREQYF. CDR3 nucleotide sequence: TGTGCCAGCGTCGGTGGCGGGTTACGAGAGCAGTACTTC.

This clonotype was observed many times. The chain couples TRBV2 to TRBJ2-5; TRBD1 agrees at 8 bases. The CDR3 consists of 14 residues. V shed 4 bases and J 5 bases; nucleotides not matched to a gene: 6. Germline V lookup: CDR1 SNHLY, CDR2 FYNNEI. The CDR3 sequence is CASSGSGGGETQYF. DNA of the CDR3: TGTGCCAGCAGTGGTTCAGGGGGCGGGGAGACCCAGTACTTC. Together with reference TRBV2 and TRBJ2-5, the CDR3 gives the full variable domain: EPEVTQTPSHQVTQMGQEVILRCVPISNHLYFYWYRQILGQKVEFLVSFYNNEISEKSEIFDDQFSVERPDGSNFTLKIRSTKLEDSAMYFCASSGSGGGETQYFGPGTRLLVL.

V gene TRBV15 combines with J gene TRBJ2-7; weak D call: TRBD2 (6 bases). Germline V lookup: CDR1 LNHNV, CDR2 YYDKDF (reference sequence). The germline V and J ends were trimmed by 0 bases and 5 bases, with 17 bases remaining between them. CDR3 length: 16 amino acids. CDR3 nucleotide sequence: TGTGCCACCAGCAGAGATCCGGGGGAAGTCGGCCACGAGCAGTACTTC. Its translation is CATSRDPGEVGHEQYF. The full variable domain, its missing parts supplied by reference TRBV15 and TRBJ2-7, is DAMVIQNPRYQVTQFGKPVTLSCSQTLNHNVMYWYQQKSSQAPKLLFHYYDKDFNNEADTPDNFQSRRPNTSFCFLDIRSPGLGDTAMYLCATSRDPGEVGHEQYFGPGTRLTVT.

This clonotype was counted many times. The chain links TRBV28 to TRBJ1-1; D not certain. The CDR3 extends over 15 amino acids. CDR1 is MDHEN, CDR2 SYDVKM, per germline. V was pared by 7 bases and J by 1 base, with 16 bases between. This CDR3 is CASTPGETGNTEAFF. The CDR3 DNA follows: TGTGCCAGCACCCCTGGGGAGACGGGGAACACTGAAGCTTTCTTT. The full variable domain, completed using reference TRBV28 and TRBJ1-1, is DVKVTQSSRYLVKRTGEKVFLECVQDMDHENMFWYRQDPGLGLRLIYFSYDVKMKEKGDIPEGYSVSREKKERFSLILESASTNQTSMYLCASTPGETGNTEAFFGQGTRLTVV.

The chain employs TRBV11-2 and TRBJ2-1; TRBD1 aligns across 9 bases. The CDR3 extends over 15 amino acids. J gave up 4 bases and V 3 bases, and 4 bases lay outside the gene matches. CDR1 and CDR2 from the germline V gene are SGHAT and FQNNGV. The CDR3 sequence: CASSLTGTGYNEQFF. The CDR3 DNA sequence: TGTGCCAGCAGCTTGACCGGGACAGGGTACAATGAGCAGTTCTTC.

This clonotype showed up just a few times. The chain links TRBV10-3 to TRBJ1-2; D gene uncertain. CDR1 ENHRY and CDR2 SYGVKD come from the germline V gene. CDR3 length equals 13 residues. V gave up 3 bases and J gave up 6 bases, with 11 bases separating them. The DNA for the CDR3 is TGTGCCATCAGTGAACTGGCGAGCGATGGCTACACCTTC. Translating it yields CAISELASDGYTF.

The V and J genes are TRBV7-9 and TRBJ2-4, with D unclear. Per the germline V gene, CDR1 is SEHNR and CDR2 is FQNEAQ (reference sequence). Trimming took 5 bases from V and 8 from J, leaving 10 bases between them. This CDR3 is 12 amino acids long. CDR3 bases: TGTGCCAGCAGCCTCAGACGGGACATTCAGTACTTC. This translates into CASSLRRDIQYF.

This clonotype was found a few times. This chain connects TRBV6-5 to TRBJ2-5; D is unresolved. Germline V gene lookup returns CDR1 MNHEY and CDR2 SVGAGI. This CDR3 region has 15 residues. The germline V and J ends were trimmed by 0 bases and 2 bases, with 10 bases remaining between them. DNA of the CDR3: TGTGCCAGCAGTTACTCTGCCAGGCCTCAAGAGACCCAGTACTTC. Its protein product is CASSYSARPQETQYF.

At least ten counts were recorded for this clonotype. The DNA for the CDR3 is TGTGCCAGCAGCCCAACCCTGGAGGGGGCCTATGAGCAGTTCTTC. It yields the protein CASSPTLEGAYEQFF. This chain joins TRBV5-6 and TRBJ2-1, with D maybe TRBD1 (7 bases). The CDR3 consists of 15 residues. Germline V CDR1 and CDR2: SGHDT, YYEEEE. Trimming stripped 4 bases from V and 8 bases from J, with 19 bases between.

The V gene is TRBV29-1, the J gene TRBJ2-6; D is uncertain. This CDR3 is 19 amino acids long. V lost 5 bases and J lost 0, with 23 bases in between. The germline V gene encodes CDR1 SQVTM and CDR2 ANQGSEA. The CDR3 loop reads CSVSTWVGRSGSGANVLTF. The CDR3 DNA follows: TGCAGCGTTTCGACCTGGGTGGGCCGGTCCGGCTCTGGGGCCAACGTCCTGACTTTC.

This clonotype was recorded a few times. The chain links TRBV9 to TRBJ2-2; 10 bases match TRBD1. Germline V lookup: CDR1 SGDLS, CDR2 YYNGEE. J gave up 4 bases and V 0 bases, and 3 bases lay outside the gene matches. The CDR3 spans 16 residues. This CDR3 reads CASSVVGTGVTGELFF. The CDR3 nucleotides are TGTGCCAGCAGCGTAGTTGGGACAGGGGTCACCGGGGAGCTGTTTTTT.

This clonotype has just a few counts. The chain links TRBV5-1 to TRBJ2-6, with D perhaps matching TRBD2 (5 bases). CDR3 size: 17 residues. The V end was cut by 2 bases, the J end by 0 bases, with 12 bases between. Germline CDR1 reads SGHRS; CDR2 reads YFSETQ. CDR3 DNA sequence: TGCGCCAGCAGCTTACCCACCGGGAACTCTGGGGCCAACGTCCTGACTTTC. This translates into CASSLPTGNSGANVLTF.

The CDR3 DNA reads TGTGCCAGCAGCGTAACCGGCGAGGGATACAATGAGCAGTTCTTC. Translating gives CASSVTGEGYNEQFF. V usage is TRBV9 and J usage is TRBJ2-1, with D possibly TRBD2 on 5 matching bases. Deletions cut 1 base from V and 4 bases from J, with 12 bases between. This CDR3 is 15 amino acids long. Germline assignment: CDR1 SGDLS and CDR2 YYNGEE.